The TCR beta chain under discussion was sequenced for a study of lymphopenia after photon versus proton radiotherapy. Repertoires were generated with immunoSEQ multiplex PCR, while TCRdb's copy carries only in-frame clones and drops some. This table has about 160,000 clones, around 85% appearing once. Study conclusions and caveats: Post-nadir TCR diversity decline inversely tracked overall survival among those who died. After lymphocyte nadir, photon-treated repertoires showed oligoclonal expansion, especially CD8+ Temra.

A remark on this clone: No antigen is known for it.

Germline V gene sequence: CDR1 MDHEN, CDR2 SYDVKM. V was shortened by 7 bases and J by 2 bases, with 11 bases between the two germline ends. The CDR3 has 13 amino acids. The rearrangement uses TRBV28 and TRBJ1-1; tentatively, D is TRBD1 (6 bases). Sample: peripheral blood, taken from a patient treated with photon-based radiotherapy. The receptor was derived from a man between 50 and 59 years old with gastric cancer. The CDR3 nucleotides are TGTGCCAGCACCCTCAGGGGTAACACTGAAGCTTTCTTT. Its translation: CASTLRGNTEAFF.